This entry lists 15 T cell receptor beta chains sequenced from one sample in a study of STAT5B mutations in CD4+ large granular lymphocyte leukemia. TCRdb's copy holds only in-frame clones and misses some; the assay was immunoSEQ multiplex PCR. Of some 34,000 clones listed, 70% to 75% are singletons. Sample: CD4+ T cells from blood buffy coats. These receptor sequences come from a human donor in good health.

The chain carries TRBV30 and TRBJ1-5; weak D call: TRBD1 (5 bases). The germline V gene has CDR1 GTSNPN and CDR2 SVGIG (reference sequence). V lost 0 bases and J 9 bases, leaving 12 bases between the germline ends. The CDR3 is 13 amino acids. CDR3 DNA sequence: TGTGCCTGGAGTGTAGGGTTTGGGGGGCCCCAGCATTTT. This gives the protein CAWSVGFGGPQHF. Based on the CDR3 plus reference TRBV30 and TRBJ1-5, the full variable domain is SQTIHQWPATLVQPVGSPLSLECTVEGTSNPNLYWYRQAAGRGLQLLFYSVGIGQISSEVPQNLSASRPQDRQFILSSKKLLLSDSGFYLCAWSVGFGGPQHFGDGTRLSIL.

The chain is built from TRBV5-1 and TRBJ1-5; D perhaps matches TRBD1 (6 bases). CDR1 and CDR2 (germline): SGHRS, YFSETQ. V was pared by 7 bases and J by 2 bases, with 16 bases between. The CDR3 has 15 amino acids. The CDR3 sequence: CASSEGGGGNQPQHF. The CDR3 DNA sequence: TGCGCCAGCTCCGAAGGGGGAGGTGGCAATCAGCCCCAGCATTTT.

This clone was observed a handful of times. The CDR3 DNA sequence: TGTGCCAGCAGCTTAGCGGGGCGGCAGACTAACTATGGCTACACCTTC. Amino acids: CASSLAGRQTNYGYTF. The rearrangement links TRBV7-2 to TRBJ1-2, with a possible D match to TRBD1 (5 bases). The V end lost 0 bases, the J end lost 0 bases, and 11 bases lay between the germline ends. CDR3 size: 16 residues. Per the germline V gene, CDR1 is SGHTA and CDR2 is FQGNSA.

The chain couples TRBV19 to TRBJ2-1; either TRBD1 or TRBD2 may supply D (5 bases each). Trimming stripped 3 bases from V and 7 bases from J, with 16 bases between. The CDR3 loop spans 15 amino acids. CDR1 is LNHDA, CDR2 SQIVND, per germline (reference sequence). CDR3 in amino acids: CASSIKGSRGNEQFF. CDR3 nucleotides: TGTGCCAGTAGTATCAAGGGGTCGAGGGGAAATGAGCAGTTCTTC.

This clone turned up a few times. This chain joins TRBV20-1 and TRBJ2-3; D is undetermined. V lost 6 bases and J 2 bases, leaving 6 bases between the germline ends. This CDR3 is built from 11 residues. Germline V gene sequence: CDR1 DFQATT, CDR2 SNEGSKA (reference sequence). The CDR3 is CSALNTDTQYF. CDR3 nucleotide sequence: TGCAGTGCCCTGAACACAGATACGCAGTATTTT.

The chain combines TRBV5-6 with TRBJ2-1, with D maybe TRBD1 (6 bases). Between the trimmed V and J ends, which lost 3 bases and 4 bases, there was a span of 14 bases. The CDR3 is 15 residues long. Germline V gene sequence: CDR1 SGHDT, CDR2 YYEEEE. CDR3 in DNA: TGTGCCAGCAGCTCCACAGGGTGGGGGTACAATGAGCAGTTCTTC. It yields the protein CASSSTGWGYNEQFF.

The CDR3 DNA reads as TGTGCCAGCAGTAGACCGCAAATGGACAGGTCCTACGAGCAGTACTTC. Translated: CASSRPQMDRSYEQYF. The chain combines TRBV6-6 with TRBJ2-7, with TRBD1 matching 7 bases. V lost 5 bases, J lost 1 base, and 11 bases stayed unmatched. Germline V gives CDR1 MNHNY, CDR2 SVGAGI (reference sequence). The CDR3 has 16 amino acids.

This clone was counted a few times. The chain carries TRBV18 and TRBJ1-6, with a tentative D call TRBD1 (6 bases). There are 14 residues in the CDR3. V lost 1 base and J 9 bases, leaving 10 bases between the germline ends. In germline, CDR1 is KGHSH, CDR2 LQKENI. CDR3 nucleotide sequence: TGTGCCAGCTCACCACAGGGGGTAGTTTCACCCCTCCACTTT. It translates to CASSPQGVVSPLHF.

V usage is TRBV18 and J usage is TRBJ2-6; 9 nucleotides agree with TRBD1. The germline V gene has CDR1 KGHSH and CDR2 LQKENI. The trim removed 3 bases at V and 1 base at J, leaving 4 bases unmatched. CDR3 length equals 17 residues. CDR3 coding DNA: TGTGCCAGCTCACCTTCGACAGGGGGATCTGGGGCCAACGTCCTGACTTTC. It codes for CASSPSTGGSGANVLTF.

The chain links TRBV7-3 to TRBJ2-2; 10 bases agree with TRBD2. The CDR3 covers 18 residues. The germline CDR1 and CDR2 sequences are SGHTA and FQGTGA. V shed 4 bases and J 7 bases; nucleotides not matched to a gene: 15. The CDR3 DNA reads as TGTGCCAGCAGCTCCGGGGCTAGCGGGAGAAATAAGGTCGGGGAGCTGTTTTTT. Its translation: CASSSGASGRNKVGELFF. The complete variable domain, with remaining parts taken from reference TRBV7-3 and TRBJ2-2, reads GAGVSQTPSNKVTEKGKYVELRCDPISGHTALYWYRQSLGQGPEFLIYFQGTGAADDSGLPNDRFFAVRPEGSVSTLKIQRTERGDSAVYLCASSSGASGRNKVGELFFGEGSRLTVL.

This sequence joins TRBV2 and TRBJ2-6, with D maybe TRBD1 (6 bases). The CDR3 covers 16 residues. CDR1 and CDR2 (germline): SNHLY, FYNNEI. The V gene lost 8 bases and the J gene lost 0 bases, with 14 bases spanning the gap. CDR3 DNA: TGTGCCAGCGGGGGACAAGTATACTCTGGGGCCAACGTCCTGACTTTC. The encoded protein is CASGGQVYSGANVLTF.

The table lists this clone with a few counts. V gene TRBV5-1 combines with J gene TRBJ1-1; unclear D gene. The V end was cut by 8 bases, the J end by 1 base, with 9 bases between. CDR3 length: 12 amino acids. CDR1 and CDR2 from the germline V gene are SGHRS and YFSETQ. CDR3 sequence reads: CASGMGNTEAFF. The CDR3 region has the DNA TGCGCCAGTGGCATGGGGAACACTGAAGCTTTCTTT.

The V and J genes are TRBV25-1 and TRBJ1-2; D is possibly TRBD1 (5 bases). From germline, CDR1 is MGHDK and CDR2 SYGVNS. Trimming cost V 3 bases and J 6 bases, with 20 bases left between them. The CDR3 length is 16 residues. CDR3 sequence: CASSDPGTGTIDGYTF. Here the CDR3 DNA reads TGTGCCAGCAGTGACCCTGGGACGGGAACTATCGATGGCTACACCTTC.

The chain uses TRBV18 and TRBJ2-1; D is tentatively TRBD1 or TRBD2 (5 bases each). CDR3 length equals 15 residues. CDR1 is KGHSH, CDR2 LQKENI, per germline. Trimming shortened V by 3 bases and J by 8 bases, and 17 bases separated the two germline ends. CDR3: CASSPGARGFDEQFF. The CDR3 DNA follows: TGTGCCAGCTCACCTGGGGCCCGGGGTTTCGATGAGCAGTTCTTC.

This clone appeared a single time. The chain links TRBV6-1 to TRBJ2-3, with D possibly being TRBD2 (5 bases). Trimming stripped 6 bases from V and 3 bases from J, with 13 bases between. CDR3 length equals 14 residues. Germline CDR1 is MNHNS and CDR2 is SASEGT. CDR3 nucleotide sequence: TGTGCCAGCAGAGCGGTAGCGAATACAGATACGCAGTATTTT. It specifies CASRAVANTDTQYF.